The 18 T cell receptor beta chains below were found in one sample sequenced in a study of CD8+CD57+ T cells in acquired aplastic anemia. Patients included in sequencing had previously demonstrated CD8+CD57+ cell expansion by flow cytometry. For CDR3 and TCR beta VDJ profiling, genomic DNA was the template used. A single record per CDR3 protein comes from TCRdb applying MiXCR to the reads. The sample comprises hundreds of thousands of distinct CDR3 sequences, approximately 79% of which are singletons, and around 40% rests with the top ten. Sequencing used sorted CD4+, CD8+, or CD8+CD57+ T cells (not recorded which) from PBMCs. The source of these receptors is a human donor with aplastic anemia.

The gene calls are TRBV19 and TRBJ2-3; TRBD2 might be the D (6 bases). Per the germline V gene, CDR1 is LNHDA and CDR2 is SQIVND (reference sequence). Trimming took off 3 bases at V and 2 bases at J, with 12 bases between the two ends. The CDR3 is 15 amino acids. Here the CDR3 reads CASSIMSGDTDTQYF. The CDR3 DNA is TGTGCCAGTAGTATCATGTCGGGGGACACAGATACGCAGTATTTT.

The chain combines TRBV7-2 with TRBJ1-1; the match to TRBD1 covers 8 bases. The CDR3 consists of 15 residues. After removal of 2 bases from V and 14 bases from J, the junction contained 16 bases not matched to a gene. Germline loops: CDR1 SGHTA, CDR2 FQGNSA. CDR3 sequence reads: CASSLSQGAKGYTFF. Written as DNA, the CDR3 is TGTGCCAGCAGCTTAAGTCAGGGGGCGAAGGGCTACACCTTCTTT.

J is TRBJ2-7 and V is TRBV7-8; D may be TRBD1 or TRBD2 (5 bases each). The V and J ends lost 4 bases and 5 bases respectively, with 21 bases between them. The CDR3 consists of 16 residues. The germline gives CDR1 SGHVS, CDR2 FQNEAQ. CDR3 in DNA: TGTGCCAGCAGCTCACCGGGACGGACCAATATGGACGAGCAGTACGTC. This sequence encodes CASSSPGRTNMDEQYV.

V usage is TRBV12-3 or TRBV12-4 and J usage is TRBJ1-1; D is possibly TRBD1 (5 bases). This CDR3 is built from 16 residues. V lost 6 bases, J lost 11 bases, and 28 bases lay in between. The CDR3 reads CASSFTGLASNTEAFF. The CDR3, as DNA: TGTGCCAGCAGCTTTACGGGACTAGCGTCCAATACGGAGGCTTTCTTT.

The rearrangement uses TRBV19 and TRBJ2-1; D gene ambiguous. The CDR3 runs 11 residues. V was shortened by 5 bases and J by 9 bases, with 8 bases between the two germline ends. Germline V gene data show CDR1 as LNHDA and CDR2 as SQIVND (reference sequence). CDR3 amino acids: CASSSYVEQFF. CDR3 DNA sequence: TGTGCCAGTAGTTCGTACGTTGAGCAGTTCTTC.

The chain couples TRBV15 to TRBJ2-1, with D maybe TRBD2 (6 bases). Germline V gene sequence: CDR1 LNHNV, CDR2 YYDKDF (reference sequence). This CDR3 region has 13 residues. The germline V and J ends were trimmed by 0 bases and 9 bases, with 9 bases remaining between them. The CDR3 DNA reads as TGTGCCACCAGCAGAGATCTGGGGGGTGAGCAGTTCTTC. Protein product: CATSRDLGGEQFF.

Note on this clonotype: Here the CDR3 omits its conserved ending phenylalanine or tryptophan, so a read error is the likely source. The DNA is omitted, as the CDR3 cannot be located on it reliably, and the CDR3 follows TCRdb's listing. The chain carries TRBV2 and TRBJ2-2; TRBD1, the table's D call, was not compared with the DNA. Germline loops: CDR1 SNHLY, CDR2 FYNNEI. The CDR3 numbers 15 amino acids, ends counted. CDR3 protein: CASGDGGADTRDLGP.

In the case of this clonotype: Compared with germline, one end of the junction differs, possibly owing to a read error. V gene TRBV11-1 combines with J gene TRBJ2-7; tentatively, D is TRBD2 (6 bases). The CDR3 is 11 amino acids. The germline V gene has CDR1 SGHAT and CDR2 FQDESV (reference sequence). The CDR3, as DNA: TGCGCCAGCACCCTAGCGAATGCGTGGTACTTC. It translates to CASTLANAWYF. The variable domain in full, with the rest retrieved from reference TRBV11-1 and TRBJ2-7, is EAEVAQSPRYKITEKSQAVAFWCDPISGHATLYWYRQILGQGPELLVQFQDESVVDDSQLPKDRFSAERLKGVDSTLKIQPAELGDSAMYLCASTLANAWYFGPGTRLTVT.

To note about this clonotype: The missing conserved phenylalanine or tryptophan at the end of this CDR3 makes a read error likely. The limits of the CDR3 on the DNA are not certain, so only TCRdb's listed CDR3 is given. The V and J genes are TRBV2 and TRBJ2-1; the table's D gene call, TRBD1, was not cross checked with the DNA. The CDR3 is 16 amino acids in total, end residues counted. Germline V CDR1 and CDR2: SNHLY, FYNNEI. CDR3: CASRDRGGTHNEQFFG.

Of note for this clonotype: A junction boundary mismatches the germline segment, possibly from a read error. The chain carries TRBV7-6 and TRBJ2-7, with D perhaps matching TRBD1 (5 bases). There are 15 residues in the CDR3. Germline lookup yields CDR1 SGHVS and CDR2 FNYEAQ. DNA of the CDR3: TGTGCCAGCAGCTTTTCCCGACATGGACATTACGTGCAGTACTTC. This codes for CASSFSRHGHYVQYF.

As regards this clonotype: Compared with germline, one end of the junction differs, possibly owing to a read error. This chain joins TRBV7-2 and TRBJ2-4; 8 positions match TRBD1. This CDR3 is 12 amino acids long. Germline loops: CDR1 SGHTA, CDR2 FQGNSA. The chain's CDR3 is CASGGAGDRTDF. CDR3 nucleotide sequence: TGTGCCAGCGGAGGAGCTGGGGACAGGACGGACTTC.

This clonotype was detected ten times or more. The chain joins TRBV9 to TRBJ1-5; weak D call: TRBD1 (5 bases). Trimming stripped 0 bases from V and 4 bases from J, with 11 bases between. Germline V gene data show CDR1 as SGDLS and CDR2 as YYNGEE. CDR3 length equals 15 residues. CDR3 sequence: CASSVEGSFNQPQHF. DNA of the CDR3: TGTGCCAGCAGCGTAGAGGGGTCTTTTAATCAGCCCCAGCATTTT.

The CDR3 sequence: CASSLRRDETQYF. The CDR3 region has the DNA TGTGCCAGCAGTTTAAGAAGGGATGAGACCCAGTACTTC. J is TRBJ2-5 and V is TRBV12-3 or TRBV12-4, with D hard to call. The CDR3 has 13 residues. Trimming stripped 2 bases from V and 5 bases from J, with 9 bases between.

J is TRBJ2-3 and V is TRBV6-1; 7 bases align to TRBD1. The CDR3 spans 15 residues. Looked up from germline, CDR1 is MNHNS and CDR2 is SASEGT. Germline trimming cut 6 bases from V and 1 base from J; bases unmatched to any gene: 7. CDR3 bases: TGTGCCAGCAGGGGACAGTCCCTTGGCACAGATACGCAGTATTTT. This encodes CASRGQSLGTDTQYF.

The gene calls are TRBV11-3 and TRBJ1-1; D unresolved. Germline CDR1 is SGHNT and CDR2 is YENEEA. The CDR3 is 15 amino acids. The V end was cut by 1 base, the J end by 0 bases, with 9 bases between. CDR3 in DNA: TGTGCCAGCAGCTTAGCGGGATGCGTGAACACTGAAGCTTTCTTT. Translating it yields CASSLAGCVNTEAFF.

With regard to this clonotype: Given the absence of the conserved phenylalanine or tryptophan at the CDR3 end, a read error is likely. The DNA is omitted, as the CDR3 cannot be located on it reliably, and the CDR3 follows TCRdb's listing. The chain couples TRBV7-8 to TRBJ2-5; no check of the table's D call, TRBD2, against the DNA was made. The CDR3 has 13 residues if both end residues are counted. CDR1 SGHVS and CDR2 FQNEAQ come from the germline V gene. The CDR3 reads CASSFRGGPDTQY.

On this clonotype: The junction and the germline gene differ at one end; a read error may be behind it. The chain combines TRBV7-2 with TRBJ2-6, with 10 positions matching TRBD2. Germline loops: CDR1 SGHTA, CDR2 FQGNSA. The CDR3 loop spans 17 amino acids. In nucleotides, the CDR3 is TGTGCCAGCAGCCTAGCGGGAGTCCCCGCTGGGCCCAACGTCCTGACTTTC. Its protein is CASSLAGVPAGPNVLTF.

Notes on this clonotype: The DNA is left out, because the CDR3 cannot be placed on it with certainty; the CDR3 is given as TCRdb lists it. This sequence joins TRBV7-3 and TRBJ1-4. Germline V gene data show CDR1 as SGHTA and CDR2 as FQGTGA. The CDR3 has 15 residues if both end residues are counted. CDR3 residues: CASSLVGGGADEQFF.